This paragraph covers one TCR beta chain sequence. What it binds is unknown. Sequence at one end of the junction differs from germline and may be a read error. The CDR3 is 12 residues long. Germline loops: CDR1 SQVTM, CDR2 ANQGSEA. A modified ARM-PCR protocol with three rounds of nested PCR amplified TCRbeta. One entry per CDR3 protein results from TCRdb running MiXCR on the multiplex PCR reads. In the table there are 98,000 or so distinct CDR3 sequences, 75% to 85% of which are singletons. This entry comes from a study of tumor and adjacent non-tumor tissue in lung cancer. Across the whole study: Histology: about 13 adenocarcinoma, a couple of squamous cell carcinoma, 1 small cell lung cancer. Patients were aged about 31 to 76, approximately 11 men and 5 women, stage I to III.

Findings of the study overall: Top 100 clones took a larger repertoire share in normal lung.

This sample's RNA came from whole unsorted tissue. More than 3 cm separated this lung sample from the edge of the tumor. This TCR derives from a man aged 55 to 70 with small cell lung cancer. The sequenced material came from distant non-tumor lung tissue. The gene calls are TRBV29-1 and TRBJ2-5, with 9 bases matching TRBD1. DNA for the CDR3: TGCAGCGTAACCGGGACAGGGAAGACACAGTACTTC. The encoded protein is CSVTGTGKTQYF.